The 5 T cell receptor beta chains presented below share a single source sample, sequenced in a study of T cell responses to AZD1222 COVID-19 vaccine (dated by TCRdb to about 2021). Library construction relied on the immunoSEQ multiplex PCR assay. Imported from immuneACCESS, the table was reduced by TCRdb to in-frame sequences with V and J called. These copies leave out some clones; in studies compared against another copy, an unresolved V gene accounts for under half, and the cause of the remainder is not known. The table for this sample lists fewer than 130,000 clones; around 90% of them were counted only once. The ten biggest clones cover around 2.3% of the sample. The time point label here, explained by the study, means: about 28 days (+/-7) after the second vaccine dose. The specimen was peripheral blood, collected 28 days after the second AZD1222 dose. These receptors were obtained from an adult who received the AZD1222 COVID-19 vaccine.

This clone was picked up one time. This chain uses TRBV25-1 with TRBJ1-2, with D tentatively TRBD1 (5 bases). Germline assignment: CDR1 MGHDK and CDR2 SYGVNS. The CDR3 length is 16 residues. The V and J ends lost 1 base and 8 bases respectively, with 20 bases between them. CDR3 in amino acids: CASSELNRGPMEGYTF. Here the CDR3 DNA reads TGTGCCAGCAGTGAATTAAATAGGGGCCCTATGGAAGGCTACACCTTC.

CDR3 nucleotides: TGTGCCAGCAGTCCGTCGCAGGAACACGGCGAGGCTTTCTTT. Protein sequence: CASSPSQEHGEAFF. The rearrangement joins TRBV28 to TRBJ1-1; D not certain. V was cut by 5 bases and J by 11 bases, with 21 bases left in between. Germline V gene lookup returns CDR1 MDHEN and CDR2 SYDVKM. This CDR3 has 14 amino acids.

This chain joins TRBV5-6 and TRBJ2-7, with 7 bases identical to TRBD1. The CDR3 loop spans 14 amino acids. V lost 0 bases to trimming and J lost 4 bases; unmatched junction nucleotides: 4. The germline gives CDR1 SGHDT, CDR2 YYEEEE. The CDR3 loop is CASSLGQGAYEQYF. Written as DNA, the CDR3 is TGTGCCAGCAGCTTGGGACAGGGTGCTTACGAGCAGTACTTC.

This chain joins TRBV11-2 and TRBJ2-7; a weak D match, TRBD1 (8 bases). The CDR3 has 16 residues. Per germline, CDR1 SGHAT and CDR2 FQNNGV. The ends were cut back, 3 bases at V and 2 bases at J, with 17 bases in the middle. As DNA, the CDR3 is TGTGCCAGCAGCTTCCCAGGGGGCGCGGGAGCCTACGAGCAGTACTTC. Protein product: CASSFPGGAGAYEQYF.

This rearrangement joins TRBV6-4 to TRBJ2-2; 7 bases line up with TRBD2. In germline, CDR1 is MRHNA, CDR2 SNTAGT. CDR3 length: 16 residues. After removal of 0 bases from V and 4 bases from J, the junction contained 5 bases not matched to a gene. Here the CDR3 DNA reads TGTGCCAGCAGTGACTCGGGGCGGGAGTTCACCGGGGAGCTGTTTTTT. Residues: CASSDSGREFTGELFF.